The present entry profiles one T cell receptor beta chain with its context. This sample stems from a study of blood T cell repertoires in COVID-19. Only in-frame clones appear in the TCRdb table, and some are missing; sequencing was by immunoSEQ multiplex PCR. The sample records about 310,000 clones, around 87% being singletons. The CDR3 sequence is 14 residues long. Germline values: CDR1 LGHDT, CDR2 YNNKEL (reference sequence). Deletions cut 0 bases from V and 6 bases from J, with 8 bases between. Material: peripheral blood. The sequence came from a woman in her fifties or sixties who had recovered from COVID-19. The gene calls are TRBV3-1 (or the pseudogene TRBV3-2) and TRBJ1-4; D is possibly TRBD1 (5 bases). The CDR3 bases are TGTGCCAGCAGCCAAGATCTAGGGGATGAAAAACTGTTTTTT. Translation: CASSQDLGDEKLFF.